These 27 T cell receptor beta chains originate from one sample sequenced in a study of T-cell memory formation after mild COVID-19. MiXCR, run by TCRdb on the 5' RACE reads, gives a single entry per CDR3 protein. The repertoire includes about 110,000 distinct CDR3 sequences, approximately 15% of them detected once, and 39% sits in the top ten. The sample was PBMCs or a T cell subset sorted from them (not recorded which). Source of these receptors: a man younger than 30 who had mild COVID-19 (a few samples of this study predate the infection). Cell type and time point are not known.

This clonotype was counted only a few times. The V call is TRBV4-1, the J call TRBJ2-7, with 9 bases lining up with TRBD1. V shed 2 bases and J 4 bases; nucleotides not matched to a gene: 6. This CDR3 has 15 residues. Germline V lookup: CDR1 MGHRA, CDR2 YSYEKL. Here the CDR3 DNA reads TGCGCCAGCAGCCAACGGGACAGGGAAGGTTACGAGCAGTACGTC. Encoded protein: CASSQRDREGYEQYV.

This clonotype has just a few counts. The chain uses TRBV5-1 and TRBJ1-2, with 9 bases matching TRBD1. The CDR3 runs to 14 residues. Germline trimming cut 4 bases from V and 6 bases from J; bases unmatched to any gene: 7. CDR1 is SGHRS and CDR2 is YFSETQ in the germline V gene. DNA of the CDR3: TGCGCCAGCAGCCTCGGGACAGGGAGCAATGGCTACACCTTC. The encoded protein is CASSLGTGSNGYTF.

This clonotype was observed many times. The V call is TRBV4-2, the J call TRBJ2-2; D is unresolved. The CDR3 loop spans 13 amino acids. Per the germline V gene, CDR1 is LGHNA and CDR2 is YNFKEQ. V was clipped by 3 bases and J by 7 bases, with 9 bases between them. This CDR3 reads CASSQSGSGELFF. The CDR3 nucleotides are TGTGCCAGCAGCCAGAGTGGCAGCGGGGAGCTGTTTTTT.

This clonotype was seen only a few times. CDR3 nucleotides: TGCGCCAGCAGCTTGGACCCTAGGGACAACACTGAAGCTTTCTTT. This codes for CASSLDPRDNTEAFF. The V gene is TRBV5-1, the J gene TRBJ1-1, with a weak D call TRBD1 (5 bases). The germline V and J ends were trimmed by 0 bases and 2 bases, with 11 bases remaining between them. CDR3 length: 15 residues. Germline CDR1 is SGHRS and CDR2 is YFSETQ.

The chain couples TRBV4-1 to TRBJ1-4; tentative D call: TRBD1 (5 bases). Trimming left V 4 bases short and J 7 bases short, with 13 bases between. Germline CDR1 is MGHRA and CDR2 is YSYEKL. The CDR3 is 14 residues long. The CDR3 bases are TGCGCCAGCAGCCCCGGGGCGAGGGGTGAAAAACTGTTTTTT. It specifies CASSPGARGEKLFF.

The V call is TRBV12-3 or TRBV12-4, the J call TRBJ2-1; TRBD2 is a possible D gene (7 bases). V was shortened by 3 bases and J by 0 bases, with 12 bases between the two germline ends. CDR3 length: 16 residues. The CDR3: CASSFGGGLSYNEQFF. Written as DNA, the CDR3 is TGTGCCAGCAGTTTTGGCGGGGGCCTCTCCTACAATGAGCAGTTCTTC.

The chain recombines TRBV7-6 with TRBJ1-3, with a possible D match to TRBD1 (6 bases). The V gene lost 4 bases and the J gene lost 7 bases, with 11 bases spanning the gap. This CDR3 has 13 residues. Germline V lookup: CDR1 SGHVS, CDR2 FNYEAQ. The CDR3 bases are TGTGCCAGCAGCTCGCGGGGGGCTAACACCATATATTTT. This codes for CASSSRGANTIYF.

V is TRBV27 and J is TRBJ2-1, with no clear D. Deletions cut 6 bases from V and 4 bases from J, with 16 bases between. Germline loops: CDR1 MNHEY, CDR2 SMNVEV (reference sequence). The CDR3 consists of 15 residues. The DNA for the CDR3 is TGTGCCAGCAGCTACACAGCAGCACTTTACAATGAGCAGTTCTTC. Amino acids: CASSYTAALYNEQFF.

The V gene is TRBV7-9, the J gene TRBJ2-5; 9 bases are a match to TRBD1. The V segment lost 2 bases and the J segment 2 bases; nucleotides outside the gene matches: 3. This CDR3 is built from 15 residues. Germline assignment: CDR1 SEHNR and CDR2 FQNEAQ (reference sequence). The CDR3 DNA reads as TGTGCCAGCAGCTTACGACAGGGGGGACAAGAGACCCAGTACTTC. Its protein product is CASSLRQGGQETQYF.

At least ten counts were recorded for this clonotype. The V and J genes are TRBV7-9 and TRBJ2-7, with TRBD1 identical over 11 bases. Germline V gene sequence: CDR1 SEHNR, CDR2 FQNEAQ (reference sequence). J gave up 2 bases and V 2 bases, and 2 bases lay outside the gene matches. The CDR3 has 15 amino acids. CDR3 residues: CASSLRDRGTYEQYF. For the CDR3, the DNA is TGTGCCAGCAGCTTAAGGGACAGGGGGACCTACGAGCAGTACTTC. The full variable domain, with the rest looked up from reference TRBV7-9 and TRBJ2-7, is DTGVSQNPRHKITKRGQNVTFRCDPISEHNRLYWYRQTLGQGPEFLTYFQNEAQLEKSRLLSDRFSAERPKGSFSTLEIQRTEQGDSAMYLCASSLRDRGTYEQYFGPGTRLTVT.

The rearrangement joins TRBV5-1 to TRBJ2-7; 7 bases agree with TRBD1. The CDR3 is made up of 15 amino acids. Per germline, CDR1 SGHRS and CDR2 YFSETQ. V trimming: 1 base; J trimming: 7 bases; junction bases outside the gene matches: 11. CDR3 amino acids: CASSLSGRGLREQYF. The CDR3 coding sequence is TGCGCCAGCAGCTTGTCGGGCAGGGGGTTGAGGGAGCAGTACTTC.

There are a few counts of this clonotype. The chain is built from TRBV9 and TRBJ2-7; D may be TRBD1 or TRBD2 (5 bases each). With 3 bases removed from V and 2 bases from J, the gap between germline ends came to 12 bases. The CDR3 sequence is 14 residues long. Germline V gives CDR1 SGDLS, CDR2 YYNGEE. CDR3 sequence reads: CASSGRDLPYEQYF. The CDR3 nucleotides read TGTGCCAGCAGCGGCCGGGACCTACCCTACGAGCAGTACTTC.

With respect to this clonotype: The junction departs from germline at one end; a sequencing error may be responsible. The gene calls are TRBV5-6 and TRBJ1-5, with 10 nucleotides matching TRBD1. The CDR3 is made up of 17 amino acids. Per germline, CDR1 SGHDT and CDR2 YYEEEE. The CDR3 region has the DNA TGTGCCAGCAGCTTTTTTTCCGGGACAGGGGCTTTTCAGCCCCAGAATTTT. It codes for CASSFFSGTGAFQPQNF. The complete variable domain, with remaining parts taken from reference TRBV5-6 and TRBJ1-5, reads DAGVTQSPTHLIKTRGQQVTLRCSPKSGHDTVSWYQQALGQGPQFIFQYYEEEERQRGNFPDRFSGHQFPNYSSELNVNALLLGDSALYLCASSFFSGTGAFQPQNFGDGTRLSIL.

This clonotype was seen more than once but under ten times. The J gene is TRBJ2-3, the V gene TRBV5-4; D perhaps matches TRBD2 (5 bases). The CDR3 is made up of 15 amino acids. V lost 1 base, J lost 4 bases, and 13 bases lay in between. In germline, CDR1 is SGHNT, CDR2 YYREEE (reference sequence). The CDR3 here is CASSLRSGESDTQYF. CDR3 bases: TGTGCCAGCAGCTTGAGGAGCGGCGAATCAGATACGCAGTATTTT.

This clonotype came up a few times. This chain links TRBV4-1 with TRBJ2-3; D is possibly TRBD1 or TRBD2 (5 bases each). CDR1 is MGHRA, CDR2 YSYEKL, per germline. The CDR3 totals 19 residues. Trimming removed 0 bases from V and 2 bases from J, with 21 bases in between. The CDR3 region is CASSQDPPLGTADTDTQYF. The DNA of the CDR3 is TGCGCCAGCAGCCAAGATCCACCCCTCGGGACGGCCGACACAGATACGCAGTATTTT.

In its sample, this clonotype was seen a few times. This sequence joins TRBV27 and TRBJ1-4; 7 positions agree with TRBD1. The CDR3 length is 16 residues. V gave up 6 bases and J gave up 0 bases; unmatched junction bases: 7. The V gene's germline CDR1 is MNHEY and CDR2 SMNVEV (reference sequence). The CDR3 here is CASRRRGLPTNEKLFF. The CDR3 region has the DNA TGTGCCAGCAGGAGAAGGGGGCTTCCAACTAATGAAAAACTGTTTTTT.

This clonotype was observed many times. This chain joins TRBV6-2 or TRBV6-3 and TRBJ2-2, with 11 bases aligning to TRBD2. With V trimmed by 5 bases and J by 3 bases, 2 bases remained unmatched. This CDR3 spans 15 amino acids. CDR1 MNHEY and CDR2 SVGEGT come from the germline V gene. The CDR3 region has the DNA TGTGCCAGCAGTACGGGACTAGCGGACACCGGGGAGCTGTTTTTT. Translating gives CASSTGLADTGELFF.

This clonotype was picked up a small number of times. The chain combines TRBV20-1 with TRBJ1-4; D is unclear. CDR3 size: 13 residues. V lost 6 bases and J 8 bases, leaving 16 bases between the germline ends. Germline V CDR1 and CDR2: DFQATT, SNEGSKA (reference sequence). This CDR3 is CSASRAAEEKLFF. The CDR3 DNA reads TGCAGTGCAAGTAGGGCCGCTGAGGAAAAACTGTTTTTT.

The chain employs TRBV4-1 and TRBJ1-5, with D hard to call. The CDR3 has 14 amino acids. Germline lookup yields CDR1 MGHRA and CDR2 YSYEKL. The V end was cut by 3 bases, the J end by 4 bases, with 10 bases between. CDR3: CASSHSSGNQPQHF. In DNA form, the CDR3 reads TGCGCCAGCAGCCACTCTTCGGGGAATCAGCCCCAGCATTTT.

This clonotype appeared a few times. The V gene is TRBV18, the J gene TRBJ1-6; 7 positions match TRBD1. CDR3 length equals 15 residues. With V trimmed by 4 bases and J by 7 bases, 7 bases remained unmatched. Looked up from germline, CDR1 is KGHSH and CDR2 is LQKENI. CDR3 loop: CASSRQGRRNSPLHF. The CDR3 DNA reads as TGTGCCAGCTCACGACAGGGCAGGAGAAATTCACCCCTCCACTTT.

The rearrangement joins TRBV12-3 or TRBV12-4 to TRBJ2-5; D not certain. V lost 7 bases to trimming and J lost 1 base, with 7 bases between them. The CDR3 is 12 residues long. CDR3 coding DNA: TGTGCCAGCACAGTGGGCCAAGAGACCCAGTACTTC. It is translated as CASTVGQETQYF.

The rearrangement joins TRBV6-2 or TRBV6-3 to TRBJ2-7; D tentatively reads TRBD1 or TRBD2 (6 bases each). The CDR3 runs 14 residues. Germline assignment: CDR1 MNHEY and CDR2 SVGEGT. Trimming took off 2 bases at V and 6 bases at J, with 14 bases between the two ends. The DNA of the CDR3 is TGTGCCAGCAGTTACCCCGGTGGGGGGCGCGAGCAGTACTTC. Residues: CASSYPGGGREQYF.

This clonotype was observed at least ten times. The chain carries TRBV7-9 and TRBJ2-1; the match to TRBD2 covers 11 bases. This CDR3 region has 18 residues. CDR1 is SEHNR, CDR2 FQNEAQ, per germline (reference sequence). Trimming removed 0 bases from V and 0 bases from J; junction bases left unmatched: 4. The CDR3 spells CASSLASGGAGSYNEQFF. DNA of the CDR3: TGTGCCAGCAGCTTAGCTAGCGGGGGGGCCGGCTCCTACAATGAGCAGTTCTTC. Full variable domain (remainder filled in from reference TRBV7-9 and TRBJ2-1): DTGVSQNPRHKITKRGQNVTFRCDPISEHNRLYWYRQTLGQGPEFLTYFQNEAQLEKSRLLSDRFSAERPKGSFSTLEIQRTEQGDSAMYLCASSLASGGAGSYNEQFFGPGTRLTVL.

The CDR3 nucleotides are TGTGCCAGCAGCTTATGGGCAAATAGCAATCAGCCCCAGCATTTT. Translating it yields CASSLWANSNQPQHF. The rearrangement uses TRBV7-3 and TRBJ1-5; D is unclear. Trimming removed 2 bases at V and 0 bases at J, with 8 bases between. This CDR3 spans 15 amino acids. Germline V gene data show CDR1 as SGHTA and CDR2 as FQGTGA.

This clonotype was seen only a few times. The V gene is TRBV15, the J gene TRBJ2-5; D call uncertain. The CDR3 consists of 13 residues. Germline loops: CDR1 LNHNV, CDR2 YYDKDF (reference sequence). The ends were cut back, 3 bases at V and 4 bases at J, with 9 bases in the middle. CDR3 amino acids: CATSRTVPETQYF. DNA of the CDR3: TGTGCCACCAGCAGGACCGTACCAGAGACCCAGTACTTC.

The chain employs TRBV7-2 and TRBJ1-2; D is unresolved. V lost 2 bases, J lost 4 bases, and 5 bases lay in between. CDR1 and CDR2 from the germline V gene are SGHTA and FQGNSA. CDR3 length equals 12 residues. CDR3 coding DNA: TGTGCCAGCAGCTTAAATGGCTATGGCTACACCTTC. It is translated as CASSLNGYGYTF.

This clonotype was seen many times. The chain employs TRBV20-1 and TRBJ2-7; 7 bases align to TRBD1. V lost 3 bases, J lost 2 bases, and 1 base stayed unmatched. The CDR3 length is 12 residues. Germline V gives CDR1 DFQATT, CDR2 SNEGSKA (reference sequence). As DNA, the CDR3 is TGCAGTGCTAGGACAGGGACCTACGAGCAGTACTTC. Amino acids: CSARTGTYEQYF.